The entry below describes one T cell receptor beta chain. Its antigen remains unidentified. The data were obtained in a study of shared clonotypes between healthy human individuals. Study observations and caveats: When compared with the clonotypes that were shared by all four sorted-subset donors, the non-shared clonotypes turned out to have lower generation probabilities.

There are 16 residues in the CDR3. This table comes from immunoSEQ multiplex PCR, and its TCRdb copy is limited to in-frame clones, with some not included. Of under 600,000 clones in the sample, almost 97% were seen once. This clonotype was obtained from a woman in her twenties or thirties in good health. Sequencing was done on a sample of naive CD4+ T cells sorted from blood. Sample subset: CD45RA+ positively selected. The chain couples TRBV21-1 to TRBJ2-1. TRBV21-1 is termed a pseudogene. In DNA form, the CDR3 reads TGTGCCAGCAGCAAATGTGGGACCGCAGGGCCCAATGAGCAGTTCTTC. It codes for CASSKCGTAGPNEQFF.